The T cell receptor beta chain under discussion was sequenced for a study of blood T cell repertoires in COVID-19. After removal of 4 bases from V and 4 bases from J, the junction contained 6 bases not matched to a gene. Per the germline V gene, CDR1 is SGHDN and CDR2 is FVKESK. CDR3 length: 15 residues. The repertoire was sequenced with immunoSEQ multiplex PCR; TCRdb's copy has only in-frame clones and lacks some. The data hold over 150,000 clones, with approximately 80% observed a single time. The chain couples TRBV14 to TRBJ1-1; TRBD1 aligns across 10 bases. This clonotype was sampled from a middle-aged woman with COVID-19, enrolled during active disease. Sequencing was performed on peripheral blood. The CDR3 nucleotides read TGTGCCAGCAGCCGGGACAGGGGTAGGGGCACTGAAGCTTTCTTT. This sequence encodes CASSRDRGRGTEAFF.